The 2 T cell receptor beta chains given below trace back to one sample, sequenced in a study of T cell responses to AZD1222 COVID-19 vaccine. Repertoires were generated with immunoSEQ multiplex PCR, while TCRdb's copy carries only in-frame clones and drops some. This sample has tens of thousands of clones; approximately 90% occur once, and the top ten carry 5.4%. This specimen consisted of peripheral blood, obtained 28 days after the second AZD1222 dose. These receptors were obtained from an adult who received the AZD1222 COVID-19 vaccine.

The rearrangement joins TRBV10-1 to TRBJ2-3; TRBD2 aligns across 10 bases. CDR1 and CDR2 (germline): WNHNN, SYGVQD (reference sequence). Unmatched junction bases numbered 7, after V lost 8 bases and J lost 2 bases. This CDR3 has 15 residues. In DNA form, the CDR3 reads TGCGCCAGCTCCGGGACTAGCGCCGACACAGATACGCAGTATTTT. Residues: CASSGTSADTDTQYF.

The V call is TRBV29-1, the J call TRBJ2-1; 9 nucleotides agree with TRBD1. The CDR3 length is 12 residues. Unmatched junction bases numbered 6, after V lost 8 bases and J lost 7 bases. Germline V gene data show CDR1 as SQVTM and CDR2 as ANQGSEA. CDR3 nucleotide sequence: TGCAGCACAGGACAGGGGTGGAATGAGCAGTTCTTC. It specifies CSTGQGWNEQFF.